This TCR beta chain comes out of a study of shared clonotypes between healthy human individuals. Looking at the study overall: A couple of women and a few men aged 18 to 49 served as donors.

Deep-level assay runs were performed. Per the authors' pipeline: ImmunoSEQ supplied junction-only sequences lacking quality scores, so filtering was different. Repertoires were generated with immunoSEQ multiplex PCR, while TCRdb's copy carries only in-frame clones and drops some. D and trimming were read from the DNA, whereas the V and J calls and clone size are those reported in that table. The profile shows roughly 2.2 million clones, 90% to 95% of them singletons. On this clone itself: Its antigen is still unknown.

V gave up 3 bases and J gave up 0 bases, with 19 bases separating them. Germline assignment: CDR1 SGDLS and CDR2 YYNGEE. This CDR3 is built from 18 residues. Overall study findings and caveats: Non-shared clonotypes had lower generation probabilities than those shared by all four donors.

This TCR was sampled from a man younger than 30 in good health. Some clones in this sample may be carry-over from other donors' samples. Sequenced material: naive CD4+ T cells from PBMCs. Indicated subset: CD45RA+ positively selected. The V and J genes are TRBV9 and TRBJ1-3; D remains unclear. CDR3 loop: CASSANYGKQSSGNTIYF. The CDR3 region has the DNA TGTGCCAGCAGCGCTAACTACGGTAAACAGAGCTCTGGAAACACCATATATTTT.